This is a list of T cell receptor beta chains from one sample in a study of blood T cell repertoires in COVID-19. Libraries were prepared by immunoSEQ multiplex PCR; TCRdb keeps only in-frame clonotypes and omits some of them. The sample lists more than 70,000 clones, 80% seen once, with 10% in the top ten. The specimen was peripheral blood. The receptors were sampled from a woman aged 70-85 years with acute or convalescent COVID-19. Each CDR3 is given with its conserved first and last residue. D genes are given only for firm matches.

V gene	J gene	D gene	CDR3 protein
TRBV2	TRBJ2-3	TRBD1	CASSPDRVRNTQYF
TRBV2	TRBJ1-2	TRBD1	CASTDRGYYGYTF
TRBV29-1	TRBJ1-1	.	CSVVRNTEAFF
TRBV6-4	TRBJ1-3	TRBD1	CARTQGNGNTIYF
TRBV9	TRBJ2-6	.	CASSKGTLGANVLTF
TRBV2	TRBJ2-3	.	CASSEAPSTQYF
TRBV7-2	TRBJ2-7	.	CASSLALRGSYEQYF
TRBV19	TRBJ1-5	.	CASSNIDGYNQPQHF
TRBV6-5	TRBJ1-5	.	CASSSKGHFSNQPQHF
TRBV7-3	TRBJ2-5	.	CASSPRGGRQETQYF
TRBV5-1	TRBJ1-4	TRBD1	CASSPGQGARGNEKLFF
TRBV9	TRBJ1-2	.	CASSVSGGGQSRGYTF
TRBV28	TRBJ1-2	.	CASSSQFYGYTF
TRBV6-1	TRBJ2-3	.	CASSEAGHPADTQYF
TRBV7-2	TRBJ2-7	.	CASSLSQATYEQYF
TRBV29-1	TRBJ1-2	TRBD1	CSVEGGQDFNYGYTF
TRBV6-2/TRBV6-3	TRBJ2-7	TRBD1	CASSHRGYDEQYF
TRBV4-1	TRBJ2-1	.	CASSLMGRGSYNEQFF
TRBV2	TRBJ2-6	TRBD1	CATSTGGASGANVLTF
TRBV5-6	TRBJ2-5	.	CASSLYDSRVFETQYF
TRBV7-2	TRBJ2-7	.	CASSPVGVPSYEQYF
TRBV15	TRBJ2-7	TRBD2	CATSISGGTYEQYF
TRBV7-6	TRBJ2-5	.	CASSREDETQYF
TRBV30	TRBJ2-2	TRBD1	CASTRQGTGELFF
TRBV28	TRBJ1-2	TRBD1	CASNHGTDYYGYTF
TRBV12-5	TRBJ2-7	TRBD1	CASGPLGQGIAYEQYF
TRBV28	TRBJ2-7	TRBD2	CASSFLAGFSEQYF
TRBV19	TRBJ2-1	.	CASSMGLGGMGEQFF
TRBV3-1/TRBV3-2	TRBJ2-1	TRBD2	CASSQVLAGGNNEQFF
TRBV21-1	TRBJ2-7	.	CASSTVTGRHEQYF
TRBV5-4	TRBJ2-1	TRBD2	CASSPELAGSYNEQFF
TRBV28	TRBJ1-5	TRBD1	CASSFGQGRGPQHF
TRBV19	TRBJ1-3	.	CASSPWTASGNTIYF
TRBV2	TRBJ1-3	.	CASSKGEGGSSGNTIYF
TRBV28	TRBJ2-3	.	CASSSRVALGTDTQYF
TRBV2	TRBJ2-1	TRBD2	CASSELASGYNEQFF
TRBV6-1	TRBJ2-6	TRBD1	CASSEWTGSTGANVLTF
TRBV18	TRBJ2-5	TRBD2	CASSPPVTGGGRLAGQETQYF
TRBV19	TRBJ1-5	.	CASSGQNSNQPQHF
TRBV7-6	TRBJ2-3	TRBD1	CASSFRTGGTDTQYF
TRBV28	TRBJ1-1	TRBD1	CASSLSYWSDRGGRNTEAFF
TRBV18	TRBJ1-6	.	CASQTDSYSPLHF
TRBV19	TRBJ1-5	TRBD1	CASKPTGRMNQPQHF
TRBV11-2	TRBJ1-6	.	CASSQGPNSPLHF
TRBV18	TRBJ2-1	TRBD2	CASSPVSGREYEQFF
TRBV7-8	TRBJ2-7	TRBD2	CASSTKTSGGAQIYEQYF
TRBV24-1	TRBJ2-1	TRBD2	CATSDLHLAAPPLHNEQFF